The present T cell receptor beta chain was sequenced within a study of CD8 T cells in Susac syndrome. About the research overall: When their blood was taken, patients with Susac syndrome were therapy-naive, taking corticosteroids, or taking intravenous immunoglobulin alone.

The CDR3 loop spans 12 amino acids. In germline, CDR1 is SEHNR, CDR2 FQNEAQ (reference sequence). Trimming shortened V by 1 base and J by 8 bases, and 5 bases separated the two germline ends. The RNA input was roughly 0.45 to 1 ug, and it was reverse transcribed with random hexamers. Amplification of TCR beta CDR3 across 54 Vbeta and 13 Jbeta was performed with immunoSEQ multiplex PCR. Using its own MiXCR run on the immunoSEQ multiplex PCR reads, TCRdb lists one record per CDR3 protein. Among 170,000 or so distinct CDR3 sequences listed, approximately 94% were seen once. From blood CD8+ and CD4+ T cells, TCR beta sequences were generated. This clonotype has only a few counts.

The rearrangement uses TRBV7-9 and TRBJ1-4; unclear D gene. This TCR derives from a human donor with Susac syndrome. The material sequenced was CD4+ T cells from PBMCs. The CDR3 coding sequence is TGTGCCAGCAGCTTAGTTAGGGAAAAACTGTTTTTT. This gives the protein CASSLVREKLFF.